This TCR beta chain stems from a study of early T cells in non-severe SARS-CoV-2 infection. At the level of the study: Unpaired chains resulted from sequencing bulk RNA of unsorted whole blood.

Molecules of cDNA were individually given unique molecular identifiers that were attached to them. TCRdb used MiXCR to reprocess the 5' RACE reads, holding one entry per CDR3 protein. The sample carries 25,000 to 35,000 distinct CDR3 sequences, around 6% recorded once. Trimming removed 5 bases from V and 6 bases from J, with 20 bases in between. The CDR3 extends over 16 amino acids. Germline CDR1 reads ENHRY; CDR2 reads SYGVKD. In its sample, this clonotype was seen many times. Its antigen is unknown. Study-wide points: VDJdb-based annotation leaned toward anti-spike CD8 responses and missed private and CD4 specificities.

The chain joins TRBV10-3 to TRBJ2-1; the D gene is possibly TRBD1 (6 bases). The TCR originated in an adult who was a healthcare worker with PCR-confirmed SARS-CoV-2 infection or an uninfected control (not recorded which). The starting material was whole blood, obtained at baseline. The CDR3 loop reads CAISSLNREGFNEQFF. CDR3 coding DNA: TGTGCCATCAGTTCCTTAAACAGGGAAGGGTTCAATGAGCAGTTCTTC.